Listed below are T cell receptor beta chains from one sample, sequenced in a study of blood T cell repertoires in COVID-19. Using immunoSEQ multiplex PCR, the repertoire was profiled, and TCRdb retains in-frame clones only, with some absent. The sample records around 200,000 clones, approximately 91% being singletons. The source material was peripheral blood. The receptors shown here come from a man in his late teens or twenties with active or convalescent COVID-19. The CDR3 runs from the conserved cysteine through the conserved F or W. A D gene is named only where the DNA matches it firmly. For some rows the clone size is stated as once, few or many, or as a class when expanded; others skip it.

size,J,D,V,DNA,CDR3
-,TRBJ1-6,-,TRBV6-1,TGTGCCAGCAGTGAAACCTATTATAATTCACCCCTCCACTTT,CASSETYYNSPLHF
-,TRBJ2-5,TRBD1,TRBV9,TGTGCCAGCAGCGGTGGACAGGGGGTGTCGGAGACCCAGTACTTC,CASSGGQGVSETQYF
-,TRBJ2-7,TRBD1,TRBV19,TGTGCCAGTAGTATCGGGACAGGGTCCTACGAGCAGTACTTC,CASSIGTGSYEQYF
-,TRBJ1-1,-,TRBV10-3,TGTGCCATCAGTGAGTCAAAGGGGGAAACTGAAGCTTTCTTT,CAISESKGETEAFF
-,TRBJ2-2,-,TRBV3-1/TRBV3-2,TGTGCCAGCAGCCAGTACAGGACAGCCGGGGAGCTGTTTTTT,CASSQYRTAGELFF
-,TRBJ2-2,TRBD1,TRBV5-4,TGTGCCAGCAGCGGACAGGGGGCGGACGGGGAGCTGTTTTTT,CASSGQGADGELFF
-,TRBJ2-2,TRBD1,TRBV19,TGTGCCAGTAGATCCGGGACAGGGGTAAAGGCCGGGGAGCTGTTTTTT,CASRSGTGVKAGELFF
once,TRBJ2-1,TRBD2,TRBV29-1,TGCAGCGTTGAATCTAGCGGGAGTAATGGGTGGAATGAGCAGTTCTTC,CSVESSGSNGWNEQFF
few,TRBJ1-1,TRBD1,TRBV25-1,TGTGCCAGCAGTGAATACCGGACAGGGGGAACTGAAGCTTTCTTT,CASSEYRTGGTEAFF
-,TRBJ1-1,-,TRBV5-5,TGTGCCAGCAGCGCCGGAGTGAACACTGAAGCTTTCTTT,CASSAGVNTEAFF
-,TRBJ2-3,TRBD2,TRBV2,TGTGCCAGCAGTGGGGCCGGGGGGGGCACAGATACGCAGTATTTT,CASSGAGGGTDTQYF
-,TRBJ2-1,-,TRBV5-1,TGCGCCAGCAGCACGGGAGTTCCGACCTACAATGAGCAGTTCTTC,CASSTGVPTYNEQFF
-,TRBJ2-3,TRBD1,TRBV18,TGTGCCAGCTCAGCCGGGACAGGTAGCACAGATACGCAGTATTTT,CASSAGTGSTDTQYF
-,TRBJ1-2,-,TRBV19,TGTGCCAGTAGGGAGGGCTATGGCTACACCTTC,CASREGYGYTF
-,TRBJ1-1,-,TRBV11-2,TGTGCCAGCAGCGCCAAGCAGGTCAGGAACACTGAAGCTTTCTTT,CASSAKQVRNTEAFF
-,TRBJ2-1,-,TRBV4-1,TGCGCCAGCAGCCAAGCTGCTGGGGCACTATGGTGGCAGTTCTTC,CASSQAAGALWWQFF
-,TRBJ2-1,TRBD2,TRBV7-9,TGTGCCAGCAGCTCACACGCCGGGACTAGTCCTCCCTACAATGAGCAGTTCTTC,CASSSHAGTSPPYNEQFF
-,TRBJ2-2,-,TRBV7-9,TGTGCCAGCAGCTCGAGAGCTTACACCGGGGAGCTGTTTTTT,CASSSRAYTGELFF
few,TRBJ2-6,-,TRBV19,TGTGCCAGCAGGCTGATCTCTGGGGCCAACGTCCTGACTTTC,CASRLISGANVLTF
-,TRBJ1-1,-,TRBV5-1,TGCGCCAGCAGCCACAGAAACGAGCCGGGGGCTGAAGCTTTCTTT,CASSHRNEPGAEAFF
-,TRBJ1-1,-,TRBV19,TGTGCCAGTACAGACAGCGCGGACACTGAAGCTTTCTTT,CASTDSADTEAFF
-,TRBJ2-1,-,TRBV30,TGTGCCGGCCGGGGTTATTCCAATGAGCAGTTCTTC,CAGRGYSNEQFF
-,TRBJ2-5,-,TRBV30,TGTGCCTGGAGTCTACAGGGGGGGGAGACCCAGTACTTC,CAWSLQGGETQYF
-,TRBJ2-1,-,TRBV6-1,TGTGCCAGCAGTGAACACCTACAGGATTACAATGAGCAGTTCTTC,CASSEHLQDYNEQFF
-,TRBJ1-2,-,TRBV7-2,TGTGCCAGCAGCTTAGGTTGGCAGGGAGGGTACTATGGCTACACCTTC,CASSLGWQGGYYGYTF
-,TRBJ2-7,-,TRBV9,TGTGCCAGCAGCTTCCGGGACTCCTACGAGCAGTACTTC,CASSFRDSYEQYF
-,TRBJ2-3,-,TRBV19,TGTGCCAGTAGCCCAAAGACTAGCACAGATACGCAGTATTTT,CASSPKTSTDTQYF
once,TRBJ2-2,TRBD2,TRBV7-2,TGTGCCAGCAGCTTTCGACTAGCGGGTGTCGGGGAGCTGTTTTTT,CASSFRLAGVGELFF
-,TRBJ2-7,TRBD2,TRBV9,TGTGCCAGCAGCGTAGATACTAGCGCCCACGAGCAGTACTTC,CASSVDTSAHEQYF